These T cell receptor beta chains were read from a single sample in a study of T-cell memory formation after mild COVID-19. TCRdb itself ran the 5' RACE reads through MiXCR, one entry per CDR3 protein. This table has around 200,000 distinct CDR3 sequences, around 21% appearing once. Input material: PBMCs or a T cell subset sorted from them (not recorded which). These receptors all stem from an adult woman who had mild COVID-19 (a few samples of this study predate the infection). Cell type and time point are not known. Both conserved end residues are part of each CDR3. Fields, in order: J gene, V gene, D gene, clone size, CDR3 DNA, CDR3 protein. D genes are given only for firm matches. Size is stated for part of the rows, as once, few or many counts, or as a class when the clone is expanded.

j_call: TRBJ2-1; v_call: TRBV19; d_call: .; clone_size: .; cdr3_nt: TGTGCCAGTTACTCGGATCATGAGCAGTTCTTC; cdr3_aa: CASYSDHEQFF
j_call: TRBJ2-7; v_call: TRBV4-1; d_call: .; clone_size: .; cdr3_nt: TGCGCCAGCAGCCAAGGCCGGGGGCCCTACGAGCAGTACTTC; cdr3_aa: CASSQGRGPYEQYF
j_call: TRBJ2-3; v_call: TRBV30; d_call: TRBD2; clone_size: .; cdr3_nt: TGTGCCTGGAGCACCGGGACTAGTACAGATACGCAGTATTTT; cdr3_aa: CAWSTGTSTDTQYF
j_call: TRBJ2-5; v_call: TRBV7-9; d_call: TRBD2; clone_size: .; cdr3_nt: TGTGCCAGCAGCCCAAAGGGAGGGGAGACCCAGTACTTC; cdr3_aa: CASSPKGGETQYF
j_call: TRBJ2-3; v_call: TRBV29-1; d_call: TRBD2; clone_size: .; cdr3_nt: TGCAGCGTTGTTCCGGGAGGTACGGTAGATACGCAGTATTTT; cdr3_aa: CSVVPGGTVDTQYF
j_call: TRBJ2-3; v_call: TRBV9; d_call: .; clone_size: .; cdr3_nt: TGTGCCAGCGCCAGGGGTGGCACAGATACGCAGTATTTT; cdr3_aa: CASARGGTDTQYF
j_call: TRBJ2-3; v_call: TRBV6-5; d_call: .; clone_size: few; cdr3_nt: TGTGCCAGCAGTTCCTATAGTGGCACAGATACGCAGTATTTT; cdr3_aa: CASSSYSGTDTQYF
j_call: TRBJ2-7; v_call: TRBV13; d_call: .; clone_size: .; cdr3_nt: TGTGCCAGCAGCCACTGGGTTGGCGAATACGAGCAGTACTTC; cdr3_aa: CASSHWVGEYEQYF
j_call: TRBJ1-1; v_call: TRBV4-1; d_call: TRBD1; clone_size: few; cdr3_nt: TGCGCCAGCAACTGGAAGGGACAGGGGCCGAACACTGAAGCTTTCTTT; cdr3_aa: CASNWKGQGPNTEAFF
j_call: TRBJ2-2; v_call: TRBV7-6; d_call: .; clone_size: .; cdr3_nt: TGTGCCAGCAGCTTAGACGGGGCCGGGGAGCTGTTTTTT; cdr3_aa: CASSLDGAGELFF
j_call: TRBJ1-2; v_call: TRBV5-1; d_call: .; clone_size: few; cdr3_nt: TGCGCCAGCAGCTTCAGGGGCCTTTCCTATGGCTACACCTTC; cdr3_aa: CASSFRGLSYGYTF
j_call: TRBJ2-3; v_call: TRBV7-9; d_call: TRBD2; clone_size: few; cdr3_nt: TGTGCCAGCAGCTCATTAGCGGGGGGGCCCACAGATACGCAGTATTTT; cdr3_aa: CASSSLAGGPTDTQYF
j_call: TRBJ2-2; v_call: TRBV7-9; d_call: TRBD2; clone_size: many; cdr3_nt: TGTGCCAGCAGGCTTCCGGGACTAGCGGAAACCGGGGAGCTGTTTTTT; cdr3_aa: CASRLPGLAETGELFF
j_call: TRBJ1-1; v_call: TRBV6-5; d_call: .; clone_size: many; cdr3_nt: TGTGCCACTGATTCTTACACTGAAGCTTTCTTT; cdr3_aa: CATDSYTEAFF
j_call: TRBJ2-7; v_call: TRBV3-1; d_call: .; clone_size: few; cdr3_nt: TGTGCCAGCAGCCAAATTTTCGGGAACGAGCAGTACTTC; cdr3_aa: CASSQIFGNEQYF
j_call: TRBJ1-1; v_call: TRBV28; d_call: .; clone_size: few; cdr3_nt: TGTGCCAGCCGAGCTACGAGGGATCTCGGGGACCCTGAAGCTTTCTTT; cdr3_aa: CASRATRDLGDPEAFF
j_call: TRBJ2-7; v_call: TRBV20-1; d_call: TRBD1; clone_size: .; cdr3_nt: TGCAGTGCGAGGGACAGTTATACCTACGAGCAGTACTTC; cdr3_aa: CSARDSYTYEQYF
j_call: TRBJ1-1; v_call: TRBV7-9; d_call: .; clone_size: .; cdr3_nt: TGTGCCAGCAGCCCAGCCGGAGGGACTGAAGCTTTCTTT; cdr3_aa: CASSPAGGTEAFF
j_call: TRBJ2-5; v_call: TRBV12-3/TRBV12-4; d_call: TRBD1; clone_size: few; cdr3_nt: TGTGCCAGCAGTCCTACTCGGGACAGGGGGACAGGGACCCAGTACTTC; cdr3_aa: CASSPTRDRGTGTQYF
j_call: TRBJ1-2; v_call: TRBV15; d_call: .; clone_size: few; cdr3_nt: TGTGCCACCAGCAGTGCCACGAGGGGGACTGGCTACACCTTC; cdr3_aa: CATSSATRGTGYTF
j_call: TRBJ1-2; v_call: TRBV20-1; d_call: TRBD1; clone_size: .; cdr3_nt: TGCAGTGCTACGGACAGGGCCTATGGCTACACCTTC; cdr3_aa: CSATDRAYGYTF
j_call: TRBJ2-5; v_call: TRBV7-6; d_call: TRBD1; clone_size: .; cdr3_nt: TGTGCCAGCAGTTCGACAGGGGGCTATGGAGAGACCCAGTACTTC; cdr3_aa: CASSSTGGYGETQYF
j_call: TRBJ1-1; v_call: TRBV6-6; d_call: TRBD1; clone_size: .; cdr3_nt: TGTGCCAGCAGTCCCAGGACAGGGGGAAAAACTGAAGCTTTCTTT; cdr3_aa: CASSPRTGGKTEAFF
j_call: TRBJ2-1; v_call: TRBV5-6; d_call: .; clone_size: many; cdr3_nt: TGTGCCAGCAGTCTATCAGGCTACAATGAGCAGTTCTTC; cdr3_aa: CASSLSGYNEQFF
j_call: TRBJ1-2; v_call: TRBV5-1; d_call: .; clone_size: few; cdr3_nt: TGCGCCAGCAGCTTAACGGAGTATGCCTATGGCTACACCTTC; cdr3_aa: CASSLTEYAYGYTF
j_call: TRBJ2-7; v_call: TRBV7-9; d_call: TRBD2; clone_size: .; cdr3_nt: TGTGCCAGCAGCCCTAGAGCGGGAGGGCCTTACGAGCAGTACTTC; cdr3_aa: CASSPRAGGPYEQYF
j_call: TRBJ2-5; v_call: TRBV29-1; d_call: .; clone_size: .; cdr3_nt: TGCAGCGTTGAGGGGGCGGGCGGCCAAGAGACCCAGTACTTC; cdr3_aa: CSVEGAGGQETQYF
j_call: TRBJ2-7; v_call: TRBV29-1; d_call: TRBD1; clone_size: .; cdr3_nt: TGCAGCACCCGGACAGGGGAATCCTACGAGCAGTACTTC; cdr3_aa: CSTRTGESYEQYF
j_call: TRBJ1-2; v_call: TRBV29-1; d_call: TRBD1; clone_size: few; cdr3_nt: TGCAGCGTGGGGACAGGGCCATACGGCTACACCTTC; cdr3_aa: CSVGTGPYGYTF
j_call: TRBJ2-2; v_call: TRBV30; d_call: .; clone_size: .; cdr3_nt: TGTGCCTGGAGTGTCGGCAGGGGAACCGGGGAGCTGTTTTTT; cdr3_aa: CAWSVGRGTGELFF
j_call: TRBJ1-2; v_call: TRBV5-6; d_call: TRBD1; clone_size: .; cdr3_nt: TGTGCCAGCAGCTTGGGACAGGGGGCCCTTGGCTACACCTTC; cdr3_aa: CASSLGQGALGYTF
j_call: TRBJ2-7; v_call: TRBV21-1; d_call: .; clone_size: few; cdr3_nt: TGTGCCAGCAGCAAATGTGGTAGCGGGAGGACCCCCTCCTACGAGCAGTACTTC; cdr3_aa: CASSKCGSGRTPSYEQYF
j_call: TRBJ2-1; v_call: TRBV21-1; d_call: .; clone_size: .; cdr3_nt: TGTGCCAGCAGCAATTCCAGCTCCTACAATGAGCAGTTCTTC; cdr3_aa: CASSNSSSYNEQFF
j_call: TRBJ2-3; v_call: TRBV7-9; d_call: TRBD2; clone_size: .; cdr3_nt: TGTGCCAGCAGCTCCGGACTAGCGGAAATAACTAGCACAGATACGCAGTATTTT; cdr3_aa: CASSSGLAEITSTDTQYF
j_call: TRBJ2-7; v_call: TRBV7-6; d_call: TRBD2; clone_size: .; cdr3_nt: TGTGCCAGCAGCCCTCTCGAACTAGCGGCTGCCTACGAGCAGTACTTC; cdr3_aa: CASSPLELAAAYEQYF
j_call: TRBJ1-1; v_call: TRBV4-2; d_call: .; clone_size: .; cdr3_nt: TGTGCCAGCAGCCAAGAGGTTGACCTGAACACTGAAGCTTTCTTT; cdr3_aa: CASSQEVDLNTEAFF
j_call: TRBJ2-4; v_call: TRBV20-1; d_call: .; clone_size: few; cdr3_nt: TGCAGTGCTAGAGATGGAAACAGTCCTGGGAACATTCAGTACTTC; cdr3_aa: CSARDGNSPGNIQYF
j_call: TRBJ2-3; v_call: TRBV5-1; d_call: .; clone_size: .; cdr3_nt: TGCGCCAGCAGCTCTGGCAGAGCCACAGATACGCAGTATTTT; cdr3_aa: CASSSGRATDTQYF
j_call: TRBJ1-1; v_call: TRBV5-1; d_call: .; clone_size: .; cdr3_nt: TGCGCCAGCAGCCAAGGGAGTATCACTGAAGCTTTCTTT; cdr3_aa: CASSQGSITEAFF
j_call: TRBJ1-5; v_call: TRBV29-1; d_call: .; clone_size: few; cdr3_nt: TGCAGCGCTCAGACGGGTTATAGCAATCAGCCCCAGCATTTT; cdr3_aa: CSAQTGYSNQPQHF
j_call: TRBJ2-5; v_call: TRBV20-1; d_call: .; clone_size: .; cdr3_nt: TGCAGTGCTAGGGCGAAGGGGGATGTGACCCAGTACTTC; cdr3_aa: CSARAKGDVTQYF
j_call: TRBJ2-7; v_call: TRBV20-1; d_call: TRBD1; clone_size: .; cdr3_nt: TGCAGTGCTAGGGGGGACAGGAACATCTACGAGCAGTACTTC; cdr3_aa: CSARGDRNIYEQYF
j_call: TRBJ1-2; v_call: TRBV19; d_call: .; clone_size: .; cdr3_nt: TGTGCCAGTAGTGGGACGAATGGCTACACCTTC; cdr3_aa: CASSGTNGYTF
j_call: TRBJ2-7; v_call: TRBV20-1; d_call: TRBD1; clone_size: .; cdr3_nt: TGCAGTGCTAGACGGGACAGAGATTACTACGAGCAGTACTTC; cdr3_aa: CSARRDRDYYEQYF
j_call: TRBJ1-5; v_call: TRBV7-9; d_call: TRBD1; clone_size: many; cdr3_nt: TGTGCCAGCAGCCCGGGACAGGGAGGGTTACAGCCCCAGCATTTT; cdr3_aa: CASSPGQGGLQPQHF
j_call: TRBJ2-7; v_call: TRBV24-1; d_call: .; clone_size: .; cdr3_nt: TGTGCCACCAGTGATTCCTCAGGCACCTACGAGCAGTACTTC; cdr3_aa: CATSDSSGTYEQYF
j_call: TRBJ2-1; v_call: TRBV29-1; d_call: .; clone_size: few; cdr3_nt: TGCAGCGTTGAAATACTAGGCAATGAGCAGTTCTTC; cdr3_aa: CSVEILGNEQFF
j_call: TRBJ2-7; v_call: TRBV20-1; d_call: TRBD2; clone_size: few; cdr3_nt: TGCAGTGCTGAAAGAGCGGGGGGGAGTCTAATAAACTACGAGCAGTACTTC; cdr3_aa: CSAERAGGSLINYEQYF
j_call: TRBJ1-1; v_call: TRBV10-2; d_call: TRBD1; clone_size: .; cdr3_nt: TGCGCCAGCAGTGAAGGGACAGGGATGAACACTGAAGCTTTCTTT; cdr3_aa: CASSEGTGMNTEAFF
j_call: TRBJ2-1; v_call: TRBV15; d_call: TRBD2; clone_size: few; cdr3_nt: TGTGCCACCAGCGCCCGGGGACTAGTGGGTGAGCAGTTCTTC; cdr3_aa: CATSARGLVGEQFF
j_call: TRBJ2-5; v_call: TRBV5-1; d_call: TRBD2; clone_size: .; cdr3_nt: TGCGCCAGCAGCCCCTGGAGCGGGGGGGCTGGTGAGACCCAGTACTTC; cdr3_aa: CASSPWSGGAGETQYF